Described below is a single TCR beta chain sequence and its context. The antigen it binds to is not known. HCMV serostatus was determined by detecting HCMV-specific IgG in serum with a commercial ELISA kit. Ficoll density gradient centrifugation was used to isolate peripheral blood mononuclear cells from blood. This sample is part of a study of T cells expressing NK-cell markers (dated by TCRdb to 2020 to 2021). About the investigation overall: Seven to nine donors provided sorted CD3+CD56+NKG2C+, CD3+CD56+NKG2C- and CD3+CD56-NKG2C+ T-cell subsets, whose TCR beta-chain repertoires were profiled. Seven of the eight sequenced donors were HCMV-seropositive and one was HCMV-seronegative. The study sequenced eight donors, all healthy volunteers chosen at random: three men and five women. Sequencing of the libraries produced 2 x 150 bp reads on Illumina HiSeq 2000/2500, MiSeq or NextSeq.

CDR1 SEHNR and CDR2 FQNEAQ are derived from the germline V gene (reference sequence). There are 14 amino acids in the CDR3, from cysteine to phenylalanine inclusive. The DNA sequence is not available. TCRdb shows the sequencer as Illumina HiSeq 2000. TCR beta cDNA libraries were prepared using 5'RACE template switching, which introduced a universal primer site and unique molecular identifiers. Synthesis of cDNA was primed from the TCR beta constant segment and was followed by two consecutive PCR amplification steps. Turning to the authors' computational methods: MIGEC was used to demultiplex reads and group reads by UMI, and MiTCR was used to assemble and quantify clonotypes. To exclude erroneous sequences, any TCR cDNA sequence not supported by at least two reads was discarded. The tcR package was used for downstream repertoire analysis, and clonotypes were matched between fractions using CDR3 nucleotide sequence together with V segment. VDJmatch was used to annotate antigen specificity against VDJdb, with one amino acid substitution in CDR3 allowed. TCRdb reprocessed the reads, so every CDR3 protein sequence counts as one entry and DNA is not shown. V and J calls and clone size were set by TCRdb, not the authors. This sample's listing comprises roughly 3,400 distinct CDR3 sequences. The ten largest clones add up to approximately 28% of the sample.

Study-wide conclusions, independent of this receptor: Whether the expanded NKG2C-expressing T cell clones were specific for HCMV antigens remained unclear. In six or seven donors, the dominant CD3+CD56+NKG2C+ clonotypes ranked among the top 10 CD8+ clonotypes, making up roughly 1.0-8% of CD8+ T cells. Those dominant clonotypes were again the most abundant among CD3+CD56-NKG2C+ cells in several donors, at roughly 28.3-60.1%.

The sequenced sample consisted of blood T cells: a sorted CD56 or NKG2C T cell subset, CD4+ or CD8+ T cells, or bulk PBMC T cells (not recorded which). The V gene is TRBV7-9 and the J gene is TRBJ1-1. This receptor was obtained from a woman aged 18-30 years in good health. Donor details come from another sample of the same person, matched by shared clones. The CDR3 reads CASSLRLGLEEAFF.